These 28 T cell receptor beta chains were sequenced from one sample in a study of T cell changes during pregnancy in multiple sclerosis. Clones were sequenced by immunoSEQ multiplex PCR, and TCRdb holds only the in-frame ones, with some missing. The table lists 90,000 to 120,000 clones, about nine tenths of them singletons, with approximately 3.7% in the top ten. The sequenced sample was peripheral blood, obtained after pregnancy. The origin of the receptors is a female donor with multiple sclerosis, enrolled in a pregnancy study.

The rearrangement links TRBV20-1 to TRBJ2-7, with no clear D. The CDR3 has 11 residues. Trimming shortened V by 0 bases and J by 4 bases, and 4 bases separated the two germline ends. The germline CDR1 and CDR2 sequences are DFQATT and SNEGSKA (reference sequence). Here the CDR3 reads CSARDQYEQYF. DNA of the CDR3: TGCAGTGCTAGAGATCAGTACGAGCAGTACTTC.

V usage is TRBV18 and J usage is TRBJ2-7, with 10 bases fitting TRBD2. Germline CDR1 reads KGHSH; CDR2 reads LQKENI. The CDR3 has 20 residues. The trim removed 3 bases at V and 1 base at J, leaving 18 bases unmatched. CDR3 nucleotide sequence: TGTGCCAGCTCACCCATCACTCCTAGCGGGGGCGTTCTATTTTCCTACGAGCAGTACTTC. Its translation is CASSPITPSGGVLFSYEQYF.

This clone was counted only a few times. The CDR3 reads CATSRDRISNQPQHF. Written as DNA, the CDR3 is TGTGCCACCAGCAGAGACAGGATTTCCAATCAGCCCCAGCATTTT. This chain uses TRBV15 with TRBJ1-5, with D unresolved. V was clipped by 0 bases and J by 3 bases, with 9 bases between them. CDR1 is LNHNV, CDR2 YYDKDF, per germline (reference sequence). There are 15 residues in the CDR3.

This chain joins TRBV9 and TRBJ2-1; D might be TRBD2 (6 bases). Germline V CDR1 and CDR2: SGDLS, YYNGEE. This CDR3 comprises 14 residues. Trimming shortened V by 0 bases and J by 5 bases, and 9 bases separated the two germline ends. The CDR3 protein is CASSVAGGDNEQFF. The CDR3 bases are TGTGCCAGCAGCGTAGCTGGCGGGGACAATGAGCAGTTCTTC.

The chain uses TRBV29-1 and TRBJ2-7; maybe TRBD1 (6 bases). Germline-derived CDR1 and CDR2 are SQVTM and ANQGSEA. The length of the CDR3 is 16 residues. V gave up 4 bases and J gave up 2 bases, with 21 bases separating them. The CDR3 DNA follows: TGCAGCGTTGTGGGGATCCCGCGGACAGAAACCTACGAGCAGTACTTC. This encodes CSVVGIPRTETYEQYF.

The J gene is TRBJ1-1, the V gene TRBV6-1; 8 nucleotides match TRBD1. The J segment lost 5 bases and the V segment lost 10 bases, leaving 9 bases of the junction unmatched. CDR1 is MNHNS, CDR2 SASEGT, per germline. The CDR3 is 13 residues long. The CDR3 sequence is CANRRQGKTEAFF. CDR3 bases: TGTGCCAACAGAAGACAGGGGAAAACTGAAGCTTTCTTT.

This clone was seen more than once but under ten times. V gene TRBV6-5 combines with J gene TRBJ2-7, with 7 bases fitting TRBD1. Germline V gene sequence: CDR1 MNHEY, CDR2 SVGAGI. J lost 3 bases, V lost 5 bases, and 7 bases had no gene match. The CDR3 covers 14 residues. CDR3 DNA sequence: TGTGCCAGCAGTAAGCCAGGGGGATACTACGAGCAGTACTTC. It is translated as CASSKPGGYYEQYF.

This chain connects TRBV2 to TRBJ2-7, with 9 bases lining up with TRBD2. CDR1 is SNHLY and CDR2 is FYNNEI in the germline V gene. J lost 4 bases, V lost 3 bases, and 10 bases had no gene match. CDR3 length: 16 amino acids. DNA of the CDR3: TGTGCCAGCAGTGAGCAACATAGCGGGGGAGGTTACGAGCAGTACTTC. Amino acid sequence: CASSEQHSGGGYEQYF.

CDR3 loop: CASSPGQVISYEQYF. CDR3 DNA sequence: TGTGCCAGCAGCCCGGGACAGGTGATCTCCTACGAGCAGTACTTC. V gene TRBV7-2 combines with J gene TRBJ2-7; 8 bases are a match to TRBD1. The CDR3 is made up of 15 amino acids. Trimming removed 5 bases from V and 0 bases from J; junction bases left unmatched: 6. The germline gives CDR1 SGHTA, CDR2 FQGNSA.

The chain couples TRBV19 to TRBJ2-7, with TRBD1 matching over 7 bases. Per germline, CDR1 LNHDA and CDR2 SQIVND (reference sequence). CDR3 length: 12 amino acids. The J segment lost 2 bases and the V segment lost 6 bases, leaving 1 base of the junction unmatched. The CDR3 sequence: CASSGQAYEQYF. DNA for the CDR3: TGTGCCAGTAGCGGACAGGCCTACGAGCAGTACTTC.

This clone occurred once. The chain has TRBV5-1 and TRBJ2-1, with D possibly TRBD1 on 5 matching bases. CDR1 is SGHRS and CDR2 is YFSETQ in the germline V gene. Trimming took off 6 bases at V and 5 bases at J, with 15 bases between the two ends. The CDR3 has 14 residues. DNA of the CDR3: TGCGCCAGCACCCTGGTGACAGCCAACAATGAGCAGTTCTTC. Protein sequence: CASTLVTANNEQFF. Looking up the rest from reference TRBV5-1 and TRBJ2-1 gives the full variable domain: KAGVTQTPRYLIKTRGQQVTLSCSPISGHRSVSWYQQTPGQGLQFLFEYFSETQRNKGNFPGRFSGRQFSNSRSEMNVSTLELGDSALYLCASTLVTANNEQFFGPGTRLTVL.

The chain combines TRBV7-8 with TRBJ2-2; 11 positions agree with TRBD1. The CDR3 length is 16 residues. After removal of 4 bases from V and 6 bases from J, the junction contained 7 bases not matched to a gene. Germline values: CDR1 SGHVS, CDR2 FQNEAQ. CDR3 sequence: CASSSIPGQGAGELFF. The CDR3 DNA follows: TGTGCCAGCAGCTCCATCCCGGGACAGGGGGCCGGGGAGCTGTTTTTT. Supplemented by reference TRBV7-8 and TRBJ2-2, the full variable domain reads GAGVSQSPRYKVAKRGQDVALRCDPISGHVSLFWYQQALGQGPEFLTYFQNEAQLDKSGLPSDRFFAERPEGSVSTLKIQRTQQEDSAVYLCASSSIPGQGAGELFFGEGSRLTVL.

The rearrangement uses TRBV5-1 and TRBJ1-1, with 7 bases lining up with TRBD1. Germline lookup yields CDR1 SGHRS and CDR2 YFSETQ. Trimming at V came to 4 bases and at J to 5 bases, leaving 14 bases not matched to a gene. The CDR3 totals 16 residues. The CDR3 region has the DNA TGCGCCAGCAGCCTCACACAGGGGCGTGTATGGACTGAAGCTTTCTTT. This gives the protein CASSLTQGRVWTEAFF.

The chain carries TRBV19 and TRBJ1-4, with D tentatively TRBD1 (6 bases). V dropped 5 bases and J dropped 8 bases, with 15 bases sitting between them. The CDR3 is 14 amino acids. Germline V lookup: CDR1 LNHDA, CDR2 SQIVND (reference sequence). CDR3 amino acids: CASSGGAIEEKLFF. CDR3 nucleotides: TGTGCCAGTAGTGGGGGGGCTATAGAGGAAAAACTGTTTTTT.

In its sample, this clone was seen a few times. V and J are TRBV4-1 and TRBJ2-7; 7 positions agree with TRBD1. The CDR3 has 15 amino acids. The ends lost 4 bases at V and 7 bases at J; junction bases unmatched: 13. Germline lookup yields CDR1 MGHRA and CDR2 YSYEKL. The CDR3 DNA is TGCGCCAGCAGCCTAGGTGGGGGCAGGGGGAAGGAGCAGTACTTC. Protein sequence: CASSLGGGRGKEQYF.

This clone was seen a single time. The chain carries TRBV15 and TRBJ1-2, with no clear D. The CDR3 is 15 amino acids. The V and J ends lost 4 bases and 3 bases respectively, with 15 bases between them. Germline assignment: CDR1 LNHNV and CDR2 YYDKDF (reference sequence). This chain's CDR3 is CATSTPGAPDYGYTF. CDR3 in DNA: TGTGCCACCAGCACACCAGGTGCCCCCGACTATGGCTACACCTTC. The full variable domain, its missing parts supplied by reference TRBV15 and TRBJ1-2, is DAMVIQNPRYQVTQFGKPVTLSCSQTLNHNVMYWYQQKSSQAPKLLFHYYDKDFNNEADTPDNFQSRRPNTSFCFLDIRSPGLGDTAMYLCATSTPGAPDYGYTFGSGTRLTVV.

V and J are TRBV5-6 and TRBJ1-2; 10 bases match TRBD1. J was trimmed by 1 base and V by 4 bases; bases with no gene match: 7. CDR3 length: 16 residues. Germline lookup yields CDR1 SGHDT and CDR2 YYEEEE. The CDR3, as DNA: TGTGCCAGCAGCCCGAGAGACAGGGGGCGTAACTATGGCTACACCTTC. It translates to CASSPRDRGRNYGYTF.

This clone was observed a few times. The chain carries TRBV29-1 and TRBJ1-5; 11 nucleotides match TRBD1. Germline values: CDR1 SQVTM, CDR2 ANQGSEA. V lost 7 bases, J lost 2 bases, and 4 bases stayed unmatched. The CDR3 spans 14 residues. CDR3 amino acids: CSARTGGGNQPQHF. The CDR3 DNA is TGCAGCGCAAGGACAGGGGGCGGCAATCAGCCCCAGCATTTT.

A single count supports this clone. V is TRBV7-3 and J is TRBJ2-2; TRBD2 agrees at 12 bases. The CDR3 is made up of 18 amino acids. Looked up from germline, CDR1 is SGHTA and CDR2 is FQGTGA. J gave up 5 bases and V 2 bases, and 9 bases lay outside the gene matches. This CDR3 is CASSLWPSGGAGTGELFF. For the CDR3, the DNA is TGTGCCAGCAGCTTATGGCCTAGCGGGGGGGCAGGGACCGGGGAGCTGTTTTTT.

This clone showed up just a few times. The chain carries TRBV5-1 and TRBJ1-2; 11 bases line up with TRBD1. This CDR3 is built from 14 residues. Trimming took 4 bases from V and 8 from J; bases not matched to a gene: 7. Germline assignment: CDR1 SGHRS and CDR2 YFSETQ. CDR3 region: CASSGGQGASGYTF. In DNA form, the CDR3 reads TGCGCCAGCAGCGGTGGACAGGGGGCATCAGGCTACACCTTC.

The rearrangement joins TRBV7-2 to TRBJ2-7, with 8 bases identical to TRBD1. After removal of 5 bases from V and 4 bases from J, the junction contained 7 bases not matched to a gene. The CDR3 totals 14 residues. CDR1 and CDR2 from the germline V gene are SGHTA and FQGNSA. CDR3 sequence reads: CASSATGTGYEQYF. CDR3 DNA: TGTGCCAGCAGCGCTACCGGGACAGGATACGAGCAGTACTTC.

The chain recombines TRBV5-1 with TRBJ2-7; D remains unclear. The CDR3 covers 13 residues. V dropped 6 bases and J dropped 0 bases, with 10 bases sitting between them. Per germline, CDR1 SGHRS and CDR2 YFSETQ. Here the CDR3 DNA reads TGCGCCAGCAAGCCCTACGCCTCCTACGAGCAGTACTTC. It specifies CASKPYASYEQYF.

Here the CDR3 reads CAWRGGSPSATNEKLFF. CDR3 coding DNA: TGTGCCTGGAGGGGAGGGAGCCCGAGTGCAACTAATGAAAAACTGTTTTTT. This chain connects TRBV30 to TRBJ1-4; D is undetermined. The CDR3 consists of 17 residues. CDR1 GTSNPN and CDR2 SVGIG come from the germline V gene (reference sequence). V was trimmed by 3 bases and J by 0 bases, leaving 17 bases between them.

The chain recombines TRBV29-1 with TRBJ2-6; 11 bases agree with TRBD1. This CDR3 has 14 amino acids. The V gene end was trimmed by 7 bases and the J gene end by 4 bases; junction bases not matched to a gene: 3. Looked up from germline, CDR1 is SQVTM and CDR2 is ANQGSEA. CDR3 amino acids: CSAGQGDGANVLTF. The CDR3 bases are TGCAGCGCGGGACAGGGGGACGGGGCCAACGTCCTGACTTTC.

V usage is TRBV7-2 and J usage is TRBJ2-1; 7 positions match TRBD1. Trimming at V came to 5 bases and at J to 5 bases, leaving 15 bases not matched to a gene. Germline CDR1 reads SGHTA; CDR2 reads FQGNSA. The CDR3 is made up of 17 amino acids. The chain's CDR3 is CASSIALSGTVHNEQFF. DNA of the CDR3: TGTGCCAGCAGCATCGCCTTATCCGGGACAGTTCACAATGAGCAGTTCTTC.

The CDR3 here is CASSSPGLAGVGELFF. The CDR3, as DNA: TGTGCCAGCAGCTCCCCGGGACTAGCGGGGGTCGGGGAGCTGTTTTTT. The chain carries TRBV7-6 and TRBJ2-2, with 14 bases matching TRBD2. The CDR3 has 16 amino acids. Germline loops: CDR1 SGHVS, CDR2 FNYEAQ. V lost 4 bases to trimming and J lost 7 bases; unmatched junction nucleotides: 5.

In this sample, this clone turned up once. The chain has TRBV5-5 and TRBJ2-7, with D tentatively TRBD2 (7 bases). V lost 0 bases and J lost 0, with 10 bases in between. Germline V gives CDR1 SGHKS, CDR2 YYEKEE (reference sequence). The CDR3 sequence is 15 residues long. CDR3 coding DNA: TGTGCCAGCAGCTTGGATGCGGGGGCCTCCTACGAGCAGTACTTC. This translates into CASSLDAGASYEQYF.

The chain links TRBV14 to TRBJ2-5, with TRBD1 as a possible D gene (5 bases). The CDR3 has 15 amino acids. Trimming left V 1 base short and J 1 base short, with 10 bases between. Germline V gives CDR1 SGHDN, CDR2 FVKESK. CDR3 nucleotides: TGTGCCAGCAGCCAAGTGTCAGGGATCCAAGAGACCCAGTACTTC. As protein: CASSQVSGIQETQYF.